This is a list of T cell receptor beta chains from one sample in a study of STAT5B mutations in CD4+ large granular lymphocyte leukemia. The data were produced by immunoSEQ multiplex PCR, yet TCRdb's version contains in-frame clones alone and is incomplete. The data show under 35,000 clones, roughly 65% seen once. The sample comprised CD4+ T cells from blood buffy coats. Receptor source: a human donor in good health. The CDR3 runs from the conserved cysteine through the conserved F or W. A D gene is named only where the DNA matches it firmly. Size is omitted from some rows. Given values are once, few, many or a class for expanded clones.

TRBD1,TRBV7-3,TRBJ2-5,NA,CASSGQGGETQYF,TGTGCCAGCAGCGGACAGGGAGGAGAGACCCAGTACTTC
NA,TRBV5-1,TRBJ1-1,medium-sized,CASSLDQSNTEAFF,TGCGCCAGCAGCTTGGATCAGTCGAACACTGAAGCTTTCTTT
NA,TRBV5-6,TRBJ1-6,NA,CASSLVVIGDSPLHF,TGTGCCAGCAGCTTGGTTGTGATAGGGGATTCACCCCTCCACTTT
NA,TRBV9,TRBJ2-6,few,CASSVEGTGANVLTF,TGTGCCAGCAGCGTAGAAGGGACTGGGGCCAACGTCCTGACTTTC
NA,TRBV27,TRBJ1-4,NA,CASSSTYNEKLFF,TGTGCCAGCAGTTCAACCTATAATGAAAAACTGTTTTTT
TRBD1,TRBV25-1,TRBJ2-7,NA,CASGDSLSYEQYF,TGTGCCAGTGGGGACAGCTTATCCTACGAGCAGTACTTC
TRBD2,TRBV9,TRBJ2-3,NA,CASSVRLAGGSPLRDTQYF,TGTGCCAGCAGCGTCCGACTGGCGGGGGGGTCGCCGCTGAGGGATACGCAGTATTTT
NA,TRBV2,TRBJ2-5,NA,CASGAKETQYF,TGTGCCAGCGGGGCCAAAGAGACCCAGTACTTC
NA,TRBV9,TRBJ2-5,NA,CASSARTENQETQYF,TGTGCCAGCAGCGCCCGGACCGAGAACCAAGAGACCCAGTACTTC
TRBD1,TRBV18,TRBJ1-1,NA,CASSLDRVKNTEAFF,TGTGCCAGCTCACTCGACAGGGTCAAGAACACTGAAGCTTTCTTT
NA,TRBV7-3,TRBJ1-3,NA,CASSFLTAGNTIYF,TGTGCCAGCAGCTTTTTGACAGCTGGAAACACCATATATTTT
NA,TRBV18,TRBJ1-3,NA,CASSPSRGTNSGNTIYF,TGTGCCAGCTCACCCTCCCGGGGGACTAACTCTGGAAACACCATATATTTT
NA,TRBV5-1,TRBJ1-5,NA,CASSQTGRDQPQHF,TGCGCCAGCAGTCAAACCGGACGGGATCAGCCCCAGCATTTT
TRBD1,TRBV19,TRBJ2-2,few,CASRPAGTGVSGELFF,TGTGCCAGTAGACCCGCCGGGACAGGGGTATCCGGGGAGCTGTTTTTT
NA,TRBV7-6,TRBJ1-4,NA,CASSLDRVGEKLFF,TGTGCCAGCAGCTTAGACAGGGTTGGTGAAAAACTGTTTTTT
TRBD2,TRBV19,TRBJ2-2,once,CASSHRGENTGELFF,TGTGCCAGTAGTCACCGGGGGGAGAACACCGGGGAGCTGTTTTTT
TRBD1,TRBV7-2,TRBJ2-7,NA,CASSSGTGYEQYF,TGTGCCAGCAGCTCCGGGACAGGCTACGAGCAGTACTTC
NA,TRBV7-2,TRBJ1-6,few,CASSLGGTNSPLHF,TGTGCCAGCAGCTTAGGGGGGACTAATTCACCCCTCCACTTT
TRBD2,TRBV5-1,TRBJ2-3,once,CASSFGGGGPSTDTQYF,TGCGCCAGCAGCTTCGGAGGCGGGGGGCCTAGCACAGATACGCAGTATTTT
TRBD1,TRBV19,TRBJ1-2,few,CASSINGQGAGGYTF,TGTGCCAGTAGTATTAACGGACAGGGGGCGGGAGGCTACACCTTC
TRBD1,TRBV5-1,TRBJ2-5,few,CASSAGQGKETQYF,TGCGCCAGCAGCGCCGGACAGGGAAAAGAGACCCAGTACTTC
NA,TRBV7-9,TRBJ2-7,NA,CASSLAMDPYEQYF,TGTGCCAGCAGCTTAGCAATGGACCCCTACGAGCAGTACTTC
NA,TRBV21-1,TRBJ1-4,NA,CASSKSPIAGTEDTATNEKLFF,TGTGCCAGCAGCAAAAGTCCAATCGCCGGGACGGAAGACACAGCAACTAATGAAAAACTGTTTTTT
NA,TRBV4-1,TRBJ1-1,NA,CASSQGFSWPGFEAFF,TGCGCCAGCAGCCAAGGGTTCTCTTGGCCGGGTTTTGAAGCTTTCTTT
NA,TRBV7-9,TRBJ2-5,NA,CASSPTSTPNLRKETQYF,TGTGCCAGCAGCCCAACTAGCACCCCAAATCTTAGGAAAGAGACCCAGTACTTC
TRBD1,TRBV6-1,TRBJ2-5,NA,CASMTSGQGGETQYF,TGTGCCAGCATGACCTCGGGACAGGGTGGAGAGACCCAGTACTTC
NA,TRBV19,TRBJ2-2,NA,CASSTGVNTGELFF,TGTGCCAGTAGTACAGGGGTGAACACCGGGGAGCTGTTTTTT
NA,TRBV28,TRBJ2-7,NA,CASSLPTVTYEQYF,TGTGCCAGCAGTCTACCCACAGTTACCTACGAGCAGTACTTC
NA,TRBV19,TRBJ2-1,NA,CASKGRRNEQFF,TGTGCCAGTAAGGGGAGGCGGAATGAGCAGTTCTTC
TRBD1,TRBV6-6,TRBJ2-3,NA,CASIGDRERDTQYF,TGTGCCAGCATCGGGGACAGGGAACGTGATACGCAGTATTTT
NA,TRBV18,TRBJ2-1,NA,CASSPGGASSYNEQFF,TGTGCCAGCTCACCGGGAGGCGCTAGCTCCTACAATGAGCAGTTCTTC
NA,TRBV11-3,TRBJ2-3,once,CASSLGDATDTQYF,TGTGCCAGCAGCTTAGGGGACGCCACAGATACGCAGTATTTT
NA,TRBV4-3,TRBJ1-4,NA,CATREVGAFTTNEKLFF,TGCGCCACCCGAGAGGTTGGGGCTTTCACAACTAATGAAAAACTGTTTTTT
NA,TRBV29-1,TRBJ1-3,NA,CSVGGSTGNTIYF,TGCAGCGTTGGGGGCAGCACTGGAAACACCATATATTTT